This paragraph reports one TCR beta chain. Its antigen is not known. This sample is part of a study of a mutant IDH1 vaccine in newly diagnosed glioma. Study-wide background: The study gave patients eight vaccinations in weeks 1, 3, 5, 7, 11, 15, 19, 23.

V lost 2 bases and J 8 bases, leaving 9 bases between the germline ends. This CDR3 has 13 residues. Germline V gives CDR1 SNHLY, CDR2 FYNNEI. Profiling relied on immunoSEQ multiplex PCR, and the TCRdb table lists in-frame clones only, not all of them. The sample carries about 21,000 clones, approximately 89% recorded once. Time point reported: week 11, during vaccination. With topical imiquimod, each dose of the vaccine consisted of 300 ug of mutant IDH1 20-mer peptide. Study-level results: Pseudoprogression appeared unlinked to shifts in leading peripheral T cell clonotypes.

The TCR comes from a woman aged 40 to 49 with glioma. The sequencing here drew on PBMCs, taken from a glioma patient whose treatment included an IDH1 peptide vaccine. The genes are TRBV2 and TRBJ1-4; D perhaps matches TRBD1 (5 bases). CDR3 nucleotides: TGTGCCAGCAGTGAAAACGGGGGGGAAAAACTGTTTTTT. This codes for CASSENGGEKLFF. Looking up the rest from reference TRBV2 and TRBJ1-4 gives the full variable domain: EPEVTQTPSHQVTQMGQEVILRCVPISNHLYFYWYRQILGQKVEFLVSFYNNEISEKSEIFDDQFSVERPDGSNFTLKIRSTKLEDSAMYFCASSENGGEKLFFGSGTQLSVL.